This T cell receptor (beta chain) comes out of a study of post-analysis software for immune sequencing data. Notes on the study in general: Roughly 5 TRBV segments, including TRBV5-6, TRBV5-1 and TRBV20-1, were more frequent in patients than controls.

Unique molecular identifiers were carried by the TCR beta cDNA libraries. TCRdb re-called the PCR reads through MiXCR, storing one row per CDR3 protein. The table includes 600,000 to 700,000 distinct CDR3 sequences, around 64% detected once. A note on this clonotype: Its antigen is as yet unknown.

The V gene's germline CDR1 is MNHNS and CDR2 SASEGT. The CDR3 loop spans 11 amino acids. The rearrangement links TRBV6-1 to TRBJ2-4; D is perhaps TRBD1 (5 bases). The DNA end lines up better with TRBJ2-7; the J call may be wrong. Sequencing was done on a sample of blood. This receptor was identified in a girl aged 2 to 9 with multiple sclerosis. CDR3 amino acids: CASTTVYEQYF. CDR3 bases: TGTGCCAGCACGACAGTCTACGAGCAGTACTTC.